These 32 T cell receptor beta chains were sequenced from one sample in a study of immune evolution from preneoplasia to lung adenocarcinoma. Here immunoSEQ multiplex PCR was the method, and the copy in TCRdb shows in-frame clones only, minus some. The repertoire holds roughly 4,400 clones, with approximately 85% as singletons. The material sequenced was FFPE invasive lung adenocarcinoma tissue. All receptors come from a person aged 35 to 59 with lung adenocarcinoma. Some clones in this sample may be carry-over from other donors' samples.

A few counts support this clone. This chain links TRBV6-4 with TRBJ2-2, with 7 bases that match TRBD2. CDR1 and CDR2 from the germline V gene are MRHNA and SNTAGT. The junction had 0 bases not matched to a gene; V was cut back by 2 bases and J by 3 bases. CDR3 length: 14 residues. CDR3 coding DNA: TGTGCCAGCAGTGACACTAGCGACACCGGGGAGCTGTTTTTT. It codes for CASSDTSDTGELFF.

V and J are TRBV7-6 and TRBJ2-3, with 7 bases fitting TRBD1. The CDR3 has 14 amino acids. Germline CDR1 reads SGHVS; CDR2 reads FNYEAQ. After removal of 5 bases from V and 5 bases from J, the junction contained 7 bases not matched to a gene. The CDR3 bases are TGTGCCAGCAGCACCGGGACAGTTGGAGATACGCAGTATTTT. Translating gives CASSTGTVGDTQYF.

This chain uses TRBV5-5 with TRBJ2-3; 9 bases map to TRBD1. CDR3 size: 16 residues. CDR1 is SGHKS and CDR2 is YYEKEE in the germline V gene (reference sequence). V dropped 0 bases and J dropped 3; count of bases not matched to a gene: 5. The CDR3 loop is CASSLGGQGPTDTQYF. As DNA, the CDR3 is TGTGCCAGCAGCTTGGGGGGACAGGGACCTACAGATACGCAGTATTTT.

The rearrangement joins TRBV10-3 to TRBJ2-7, with TRBD2 identical over 9 bases. Germline V gene data show CDR1 as ENHRY and CDR2 as SYGVKD. The CDR3 sequence is 14 residues long. Losses at the gene ends were 6 bases for V and 3 bases for J; bases not matched to a gene: 6. CDR3 bases: TGTGCCATCAGGTCTAGCGGGATGAGCTACGAGCAGTACTTC. As protein: CAIRSSGMSYEQYF.

The rearrangement links TRBV28 to TRBJ2-2; weak D call: TRBD2 (5 bases). This CDR3 contains 14 residues. Germline CDR1 MDHEN, CDR2 SYDVKM. V was trimmed by 4 bases and J by 1 base, leaving 7 bases between them. The CDR3 is CASSSGLNTGELFF. The CDR3 region has the DNA TGTGCCAGCAGTTCCGGACTGAACACCGGGGAGCTGTTTTTT.

J is TRBJ2-5 and V is TRBV29-1; TRBD2 matches 8 bases. The CDR3 loop spans 13 amino acids. With V trimmed by 7 bases and J by 5 bases, 9 bases remained unmatched. Germline-derived CDR1 and CDR2 are SQVTM and ANQGSEA. The CDR3 here is CSGEREPGETQYF. CDR3 DNA sequence: TGCAGCGGTGAGCGGGAGCCGGGGGAGACCCAGTACTTC.

This chain uses TRBV18 with TRBJ2-5; TRBD1 is a possible D gene (5 bases). The CDR3 consists of 14 residues. Looked up from germline, CDR1 is KGHSH and CDR2 is LQKENI. Trimming removed 0 bases from V and 4 bases from J, with 9 bases in between. The CDR3 DNA is TGTGCCAGCTCACCACCGGCGCAGGGAGAGACCCAGTACTTC. As protein: CASSPPAQGETQYF.

This chain uses TRBV6-5 with TRBJ1-5, with D unclear. Germline CDR1 and CDR2: MNHEY and SVGAGI. The CDR3 sequence is 13 residues long. With 6 bases removed from V and 7 bases from J, the gap between germline ends came to 13 bases. The chain's CDR3 is CASSLGPPQPQHF. The CDR3 DNA sequence: TGTGCCAGCAGCTTAGGCCCTCCCCAGCCCCAGCATTTT.

V gene TRBV30 combines with J gene TRBJ2-5; 8 positions match TRBD2. CDR1 and CDR2 from the germline V gene are GTSNPN and SVGIG (reference sequence). The length of the CDR3 is 18 residues. V gave up 2 bases and J gave up 3 bases; unmatched junction bases: 17. This CDR3 is CAWSRLAPRTVGEETQYF. The DNA for the CDR3 is TGTGCCTGGAGTCGACTAGCGCCCAGAACGGTAGGGGAAGAGACCCAGTACTTC.

This clone was seen only a few times. The J gene is TRBJ2-5, the V gene TRBV30, with D maybe TRBD1 (5 bases). CDR3 size: 12 residues. Germline values: CDR1 GTSNPN, CDR2 SVGIG (reference sequence). V was cut by 6 bases and J by 4 bases, with 12 bases left in between. The CDR3 bases are TGTGCCTGCAGGGTAGGGATAGAGACCCAGTACTTC. This sequence encodes CACRVGIETQYF.

The chain carries TRBV5-1 and TRBJ2-5, with D possibly being TRBD1 (5 bases). The length of the CDR3 is 16 residues. V was shortened by 0 bases and J by 1 base, with 13 bases between the two germline ends. Germline CDR1 reads SGHRS; CDR2 reads YFSETQ. CDR3 protein: CASSLGFGAAQETQYF. In DNA form, the CDR3 reads TGCGCCAGCAGCTTGGGGTTTGGGGCGGCCCAAGAGACCCAGTACTTC.

The chain carries TRBV18 and TRBJ1-2; the match to TRBD1 covers 12 bases. CDR3 length: 15 amino acids. The V gene end was trimmed by 3 bases and the J gene end by 7 bases; junction bases not matched to a gene: 6. Germline CDR1 is KGHSH and CDR2 is LQKENI. In DNA form, the CDR3 reads TGTGCCAGCTCACCGGGACAGGGGGCGCCTGGTGGCTACACCTTC. This codes for CASSPGQGAPGGYTF.

This rearrangement joins TRBV9 to TRBJ2-3; TRBD1 agrees at 11 bases. The CDR3 contains 15 residues. V shed 2 bases and J 4 bases; nucleotides not matched to a gene: 3. Looked up from germline, CDR1 is SGDLS and CDR2 is YYNGEE. The CDR3 region is CASSVGGQGADTQYF. The CDR3 DNA follows: TGTGCCAGCAGCGTTGGGGGACAGGGGGCAGATACGCAGTATTTT.

The chain is built from TRBV7-2 and TRBJ2-2; TRBD2 matches at 10 bases. The V gene end was trimmed by 4 bases and the J gene end by 1 base; junction bases not matched to a gene: 6. The germline V gene encodes CDR1 SGHTA and CDR2 FQGNSA. The CDR3 has 17 residues. CDR3 nucleotides: TGTGCCAGCAGCTCCAGGACTAGCGGAAAGAACACCGGGGAGCTGTTTTTT. Translated: CASSSRTSGKNTGELFF.

The rearrangement joins TRBV7-3 to TRBJ2-2; D possibly corresponds to TRBD1 (5 bases). The V end lost 8 bases, the J end lost 4 bases, and 17 bases lay between the germline ends. The CDR3 runs 15 residues. Germline CDR1 SGHTA, CDR2 FQGTGA. The CDR3 is CASGRTSSFTGELFF. Written as DNA, the CDR3 is TGTGCCAGCGGTCGGACATCCAGTTTCACCGGGGAGCTGTTTTTT.

CDR3 coding DNA: TGTGCCAGCAGTGACAGGGGGAAGGATCAGCCCCAGCATTTT. Protein product: CASSDRGKDQPQHF. The rearrangement joins TRBV6-1 to TRBJ1-5; 7 bases match TRBD1. The V gene end was trimmed by 3 bases and the J gene end by 5 bases; junction bases not matched to a gene: 4. The CDR3 extends over 14 amino acids. Germline loops: CDR1 MNHNS, CDR2 SASEGT.

The table lists this clone with a few counts. The V and J genes are TRBV28 and TRBJ1-5; D might be TRBD1 (6 bases). Trimming shortened V by 6 bases and J by 6 bases, and 15 bases separated the two germline ends. The CDR3 runs 14 residues. In germline, CDR1 is MDHEN, CDR2 SYDVKM. DNA of the CDR3: TGTGCCAGCAGCTCAGCAGGGGCCTCTCAGCCCCAGCATTTT. Protein sequence: CASSSAGASQPQHF.

CDR3 DNA: TGTGCCAGCAGCCCCGGGACAGATGTCCGGAATGGCTACACCTTC. Translating it yields CASSPGTDVRNGYTF. The V and J genes are TRBV9 and TRBJ1-2, with 7 bases fitting TRBD1. V lost 4 bases and J lost 6; bases outside the gene matches: 12. The V gene's germline CDR1 is SGDLS and CDR2 YYNGEE. The CDR3 runs to 15 residues.

In its sample, this clone was seen once. The V call is TRBV6-5, the J call TRBJ2-7, with a possible D match to TRBD1 (6 bases). The CDR3 has 15 residues. Germline V gene data show CDR1 as MNHEY and CDR2 as SVGAGI. The V end was cut by 6 bases, the J end by 2 bases, with 17 bases between. The CDR3 DNA follows: TGTGCCAGCAGCTCGGAATACAGGGCCGCCTACGAGCAGTACTTC. Protein: CASSSEYRAAYEQYF.

This sequence joins TRBV7-6 and TRBJ1-3; unclear D gene. Germline lookup yields CDR1 SGHVS and CDR2 FNYEAQ. Trimming removed 2 bases from V and 4 bases from J, with 3 bases in between. This CDR3 spans 12 amino acids. The CDR3 DNA is TGTGCCAGCAGCTTATACGGAAACACCATATATTTT. Its translation: CASSLYGNTIYF.

A single count supports this clone. The chain carries TRBV25-1 and TRBJ1-4, with 7 bases that match TRBD1. The CDR3 contains 15 residues. The V gene's germline CDR1 is MGHDK and CDR2 SYGVNS. Germline trimming cut 4 bases from V and 6 bases from J; bases unmatched to any gene: 8. CDR3 residues: CASSVGGEDHEKLFF. For the CDR3, the DNA is TGTGCCAGCAGTGTAGGGGGCGAGGATCATGAAAAACTGTTTTTT. Using reference TRBV25-1 and TRBJ1-4 for the parts outside the CDR3, the full variable domain is EADIYQTPRYLVIGTGKKITLECSQTMGHDKMYWYQQDPGMELHLIHYSYGVNSTEKGDLSSESTVSRIRTEHFPLTLESARPSHTSQYLCASSVGGEDHEKLFFGSGTQLSVL.

CDR3 DNA: TGTGCCAGCAGCCACGGACTAGCGGACACCGGGGAGCTGTTTTTT. Translation: CASSHGLADTGELFF. The chain has TRBV6-5 and TRBJ2-2; 10 nucleotides match TRBD2. CDR1 and CDR2 from the germline V gene are MNHEY and SVGAGI. The CDR3 has 15 residues. V was pared by 6 bases and J by 3 bases, with 4 bases of the junction left unmatched.

This clone appeared once. This chain links TRBV29-1 with TRBJ1-2; tentatively, D is TRBD1 (6 bases). The length of the CDR3 is 11 residues. Germline V gives CDR1 SQVTM, CDR2 ANQGSEA. Deletions cut 7 bases from V and 7 bases from J, with 13 bases between. CDR3 DNA: TGCAGCGACCACAGGGCGGGTGGCTACACCTTC. Its translation: CSDHRAGGYTF.

This chain uses TRBV7-6 with TRBJ2-5; 11 bases are shared with TRBD2. The CDR3 contains 16 residues. The trim removed 3 bases at V and 5 bases at J, leaving 8 bases unmatched. Per germline, CDR1 SGHVS and CDR2 FNYEAQ. The CDR3 region has the DNA TGTGCCAGCAGCTTGGCGCTAGCGGGAGGTGGGGAGACCCAGTACTTC. Its protein is CASSLALAGGGETQYF.

This clone was observed a few times. The chain has TRBV6-4 and TRBJ2-6; 8 bases are a match to TRBD1. This CDR3 is 16 amino acids long. J gave up 4 bases and V 6 bases, and 8 bases lay outside the gene matches. Germline V gene lookup returns CDR1 MRHNA and CDR2 SNTAGT. As DNA, the CDR3 is TGTGCCAGCAGCTCGGGACAGGCAATAGGGGCCAACGTCCTGACTTTC. Translating gives CASSSGQAIGANVLTF.

This chain joins TRBV5-1 and TRBJ1-1; possibly TRBD1 for D (6 bases). The CDR3 is made up of 15 amino acids. Trimming shortened V by 4 bases and J by 0 bases, and 13 bases separated the two germline ends. Germline CDR1 reads SGHRS; CDR2 reads YFSETQ. Written as DNA, the CDR3 is TGCGCCAGCAGCCCAGGGGACTTCATGAACACTGAAGCTTTCTTT. As protein: CASSPGDFMNTEAFF.

This clone was observed a few times. J is TRBJ1-2 and V is TRBV4-1; TRBD1 is a possible D gene (5 bases). The V gene's germline CDR1 is MGHRA and CDR2 YSYEKL. The CDR3 runs 17 residues. V was cut by 4 bases and J by 2 bases, with 20 bases left in between. The DNA for the CDR3 is TGCGCCAGCAGCCCAGGGCCGGGGCCACGGTTCAACTATGGCTACACCTTC. Protein: CASSPGPGPRFNYGYTF.

CDR3 sequence reads: CASSLRYEQFF. CDR3 DNA: TGCGCCAGCAGCTTGCGGTATGAGCAGTTCTTC. V and J are TRBV5-1 and TRBJ2-1; no definite D call. CDR1 is SGHRS, CDR2 YFSETQ, per germline. The CDR3 is 11 amino acids. V gave up 1 base and J gave up 8 bases, with 4 bases separating them.

This chain connects TRBV5-1 to TRBJ2-7; 9 positions agree with TRBD2. The CDR3 consists of 14 residues. Germline V gives CDR1 SGHRS, CDR2 YFSETQ. Losses at the gene ends were 2 bases for V and 4 bases for J; bases not matched to a gene: 4. The DNA for the CDR3 is TGCGCCAGCAGCTTCGGGACTAGCAGTTACGAGCAGTACTTC. This gives the protein CASSFGTSSYEQYF.

The gene calls are TRBV14 and TRBJ2-1; the D is unclear. Trimming stripped 1 base from V and 6 bases from J, with 10 bases between. CDR1 is SGHDN and CDR2 is FVKESK in the germline V gene. The CDR3 length is 14 residues. The CDR3 sequence: CASSQGVTSNEQFF. The CDR3 nucleotides are TGTGCCAGCAGCCAAGGGGTTACAAGCAATGAGCAGTTCTTC.

V is TRBV29-1 and J is TRBJ2-1; 8 bases line up with TRBD1. In germline, CDR1 is SQVTM, CDR2 ANQGSEA. J lost 6 bases, V lost 8 bases, and 3 bases had no gene match. This CDR3 comprises 11 residues. CDR3 protein: CSTRGLNEQFF. CDR3 bases: TGCAGCACCAGGGGGCTCAATGAGCAGTTCTTC.

The chain recombines TRBV6-5 with TRBJ1-1; 8 bases match TRBD1. The CDR3 contains 14 residues. V was pared by 4 bases and J by 5 bases, with 6 bases of the junction left unmatched. Germline V gene data show CDR1 as MNHEY and CDR2 as SVGAGI. The CDR3 sequence: CASSLQGATTEAFF. CDR3 in DNA: TGTGCCAGCAGTTTGCAGGGGGCTACTACTGAAGCTTTCTTT.